The next 12 T cell receptor beta chains were all read from a single sample in a study of blood T cell repertoires in COVID-19. Sequencing used immunoSEQ multiplex PCR; TCRdb keeps in-frame clones, though not all of them. The sample carries more than 60,000 clones, about 85% recorded once. The sequencing sample was made of peripheral blood. These receptors were collected from a man between 60 and 75 years old with active or convalescent COVID-19.

This chain uses TRBV14 with TRBJ2-5, with D possibly being TRBD1 (6 bases). V lost 2 bases and J lost 1, with 14 bases in between. The CDR3 extends over 16 amino acids. The V gene's germline CDR1 is SGHDN and CDR2 FVKESK. The CDR3 region is CASSQSSGTLQETQYF. As DNA, the CDR3 is TGTGCCAGCAGCCAAAGTTCCGGGACACTCCAAGAGACCCAGTACTTC.

The chain is built from TRBV4-2 and TRBJ1-4; 8 bases fit TRBD1. Germline values: CDR1 LGHNA, CDR2 YNFKEQ. The V segment lost 2 bases and the J segment 8 bases; nucleotides outside the gene matches: 13. The CDR3 has 17 residues. Here the CDR3 DNA reads TGTGCCAGCAGCCAACCGGTGACCCAGGGGGCGTGGGAAAAACTGTTTTTT. Translated, it gives CASSQPVTQGAWEKLFF.

This clone was detected only once. The V gene is TRBV7-6, the J gene TRBJ2-1, with D possibly being TRBD2 (6 bases). Trimming shortened V by 3 bases and J by 6 bases, and 21 bases separated the two germline ends. Per the germline V gene, CDR1 is SGHVS and CDR2 is FNYEAQ. This CDR3 comprises 17 residues. CDR3: CASSFIAGSLEVNEQFF. DNA for the CDR3: TGTGCCAGCAGCTTTATCGCGGGGTCACTCGAGGTCAATGAGCAGTTCTTC.

This chain joins TRBV6-5 and TRBJ1-2; 10 nucleotides line up with TRBD1. This CDR3 has 15 amino acids. With V trimmed by 2 bases and J by 6 bases, 6 bases remained unmatched. Germline V lookup: CDR1 MNHEY, CDR2 SVGAGI. The CDR3 region is CASSYRAGQGNGYTF. CDR3 DNA sequence: TGTGCCAGCAGTTACCGGGCGGGACAGGGGAATGGCTACACCTTC.

The chain employs TRBV10-3 and TRBJ1-1; 10 nucleotides align to TRBD1. V was clipped by 0 bases and J by 8 bases; unmatched bases: 6. CDR1 is ENHRY, CDR2 SYGVKD, per germline. The CDR3 loop spans 15 amino acids. For the CDR3, the DNA is TGTGCCATCAGTGAGTCGGTCGGGACAGGGGCCGAAGCTTTCTTT. Protein product: CAISESVGTGAEAFF.

The chain has TRBV6-5 and TRBJ2-7; 9 nucleotides align to TRBD1. This CDR3 has 13 residues. CDR1 and CDR2 from the germline V gene are MNHEY and SVGAGI. Trimming took 6 bases from V and 6 from J; bases not matched to a gene: 6. CDR3 sequence: CASRGTGTSEQYF. CDR3 sequence (DNA): TGTGCCAGCAGGGGGACAGGGACGTCCGAGCAGTACTTC.

This chain uses TRBV18 with TRBJ2-7; no firm D call. The CDR3 loop spans 13 amino acids. Germline-derived CDR1 and CDR2 are KGHSH and LQKENI. V lost 5 bases and J 3 bases, leaving 11 bases between the germline ends. The CDR3 DNA is TGTGCCAGCTCATCCCGGGTCGTCTACGAGCAGTACTTC. This codes for CASSSRVVYEQYF.

On this clone itself: Other DNA sequences within the sample encode an identical CDR3. The chain is built from TRBV9 and TRBJ2-7; D unresolved. Trimming removed 0 bases at V and 2 bases at J, with 9 bases between. Germline CDR1 SGDLS, CDR2 YYNGEE. The CDR3 covers 14 residues. CDR3 nucleotides: TGTGCCAGCAGCGTAGTTCCAGGAACCTACGAGCAGTACTTC. It yields the protein CASSVVPGTYEQYF.

The chain uses TRBV6-6 and TRBJ2-5; the D gene is possibly TRBD1 (5 bases). CDR1 MNHNY and CDR2 SVGAGI come from the germline V gene (reference sequence). Deletions cut 9 bases from V and 3 bases from J, with 14 bases between. The CDR3 contains 13 residues. CDR3 region: CASSLWGKETQYF. CDR3 DNA: TGTGCCAGTAGCCTGTGGGGCAAAGAGACCCAGTACTTC.

This clone was observed a handful of times. The V gene is TRBV14, the J gene TRBJ2-7, with 7 positions matching TRBD1. This CDR3 region has 15 residues. Germline V gene sequence: CDR1 SGHDN, CDR2 FVKESK. Trimming took 2 bases from V and 2 from J; bases not matched to a gene: 6. Written as DNA, the CDR3 is TGTGCCAGCAGCCAATCCCCGGGACAGACCTACGAGCAGTACTTC. Its translation is CASSQSPGQTYEQYF.

Written as DNA, the CDR3 is TGTGCCAGCAGTGACTACATTAACACCGGGGAGCTGTTTTTT. It codes for CASSDYINTGELFF. The chain combines TRBV6-4 with TRBJ2-2; no clear D. CDR1 MRHNA and CDR2 SNTAGT come from the germline V gene. The V gene lost 1 base and the J gene lost 2 bases, with 5 bases spanning the gap. CDR3 length equals 14 residues.

This chain connects TRBV9 to TRBJ1-1, with D unclear. Germline V CDR1 and CDR2: SGDLS, YYNGEE. V was shortened by 0 bases and J by 11 bases, with 14 bases between the two germline ends. CDR3 length: 13 amino acids. The CDR3 loop reads CASSVVTAGEAFF. The CDR3 DNA sequence: TGTGCCAGCAGCGTAGTAACGGCTGGGGAGGCTTTCTTT.